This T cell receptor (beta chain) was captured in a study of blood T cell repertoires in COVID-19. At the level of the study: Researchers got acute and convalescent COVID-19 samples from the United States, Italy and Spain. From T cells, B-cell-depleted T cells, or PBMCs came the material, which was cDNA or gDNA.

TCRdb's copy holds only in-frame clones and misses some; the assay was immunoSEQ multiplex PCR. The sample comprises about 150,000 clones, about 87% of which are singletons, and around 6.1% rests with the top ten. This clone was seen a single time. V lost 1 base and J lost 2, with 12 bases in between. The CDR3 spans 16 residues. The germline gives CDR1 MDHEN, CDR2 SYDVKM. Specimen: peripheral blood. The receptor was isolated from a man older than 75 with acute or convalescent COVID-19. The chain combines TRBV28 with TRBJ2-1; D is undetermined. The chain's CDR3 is CASSLYRLDAYNEQFF. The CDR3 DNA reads TGTGCCAGCAGTTTATATCGCCTAGATGCCTACAATGAGCAGTTCTTC.